The source of this T cell receptor (beta chain) is a study of blood T cells in healthy people across ages. A few counts support this clonotype. PCR was performed a second time for roughly 7 to 11 cycles using a sample-barcoded 5' primer and a J-beta primer mix. TCRdb reanalysed the 5' RACE reads using MiXCR and keeps one entry per CDR3 protein. The repertoire includes fewer than 1,200,000 distinct CDR3 sequences, under 30% of them detected once, and about 0.69% sits in the top ten. The CDR3 runs to 15 residues. V lost 3 bases, J lost 2 bases, and 11 bases lay in between. Germline V gene sequence: CDR1 SGHTA, CDR2 FQGNSA. The data were also submitted as part of a second study, on T cells of mothers and their children.

Sequencing was done on a sample of blood. V is TRBV7-2 and J is TRBJ1-3; weak D call: TRBD1 (5 bases). This TCR was sampled from a girl aged 2 to 9 in good health. The CDR3 DNA sequence: TGTGCCAGCAGCTTCTCCAGGGTACCTGGAAACACCATATATTTT. Residues: CASSFSRVPGNTIYF.